This TCR beta chain was identified in a study of long-term antiretroviral therapy in people with HIV. Study-wide results and limits: Specimens of blood were obtained during about 2003 to 2017, possibly under older ART regimens. Post-ART samples showed increased diversity that remained below transplant donor control levels.

In regard to this clone: The target antigen is unknown.

Researchers ran immunoSEQ v3.0 at survey level. Per-sample TRB depth target: about 40,000-55,000 T-cell genomes. Clones were read by immunoSEQ multiplex PCR, and TCRdb kept only the in-frame ones, dropping some. The sample carries approximately 26,000 clones, more than 75% recorded once. V lost 5 bases and J lost 6; bases outside the gene matches: 8. Per the germline V gene, CDR1 is MDHEN and CDR2 is SYDVKM. The CDR3 spans 15 residues. The material sequenced was unsorted PBMCs, taken 2.9 years after starting antiretroviral therapy. The gene calls are TRBV28 and TRBJ1-4; 8 bases agree with TRBD1. The clonotype comes from a man aged 50 or older with HIV. CDR3 amino acids: CASSTWGTGYEKLFF. Written as DNA, the CDR3 is TGTGCCAGCAGTACCTGGGGGACAGGATATGAAAAACTGTTTTTT.